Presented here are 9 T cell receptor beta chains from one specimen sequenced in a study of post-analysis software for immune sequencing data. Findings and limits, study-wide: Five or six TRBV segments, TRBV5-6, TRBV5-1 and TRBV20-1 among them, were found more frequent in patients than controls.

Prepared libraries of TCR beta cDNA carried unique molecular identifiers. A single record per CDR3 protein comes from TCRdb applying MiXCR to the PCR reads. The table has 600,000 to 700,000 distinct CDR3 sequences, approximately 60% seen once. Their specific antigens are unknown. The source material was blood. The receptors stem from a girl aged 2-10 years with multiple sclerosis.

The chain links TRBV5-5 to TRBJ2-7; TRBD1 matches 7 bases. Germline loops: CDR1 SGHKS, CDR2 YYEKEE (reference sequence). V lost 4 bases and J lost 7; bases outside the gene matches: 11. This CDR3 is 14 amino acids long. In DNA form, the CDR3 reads TGTGCCAGCAGCCTGACAGGGAGATCAAGGGAGCAGTACTTC. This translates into CASSLTGRSREQYF. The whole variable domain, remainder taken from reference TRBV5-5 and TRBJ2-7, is DAGVTQSPTHLIKTRGQQVTLRCSPISGHKSVSWYQQVLGQGPQFIFQYYEKEERGRGNFPDRFSARQFPNYSSELNVNALLLGDSALYLCASSLTGRSREQYFGPGTRLTVT.

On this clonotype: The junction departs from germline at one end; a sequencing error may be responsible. CDR3 sequence (DNA): TGCAGCGTCACCCAAGGGACCCAGTACTTC. Residues: CSVTQGTQYF. This sequence joins TRBV29-1 and TRBJ2-5; D unclear. Germline V gene data show CDR1 as SQVTM and CDR2 as ANQGSEA. CDR3 size: 10 residues. The full variable domain, its missing parts supplied by reference TRBV29-1 and TRBJ2-5, is SAVISQKPSRDICQRGTSLTIQCQVDSQVTMMFWYRQQPGQSLTLIATANQGSEATYESGFVIDKFPISRPNLTFSTLTVSNMSPEDSSIYLCSVTQGTQYFGPGTRLLVL.

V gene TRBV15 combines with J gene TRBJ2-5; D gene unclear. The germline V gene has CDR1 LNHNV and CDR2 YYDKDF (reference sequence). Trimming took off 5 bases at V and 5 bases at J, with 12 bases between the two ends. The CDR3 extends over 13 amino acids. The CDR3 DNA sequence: TGTGCCACCAGCTCAACGGGTGGGGAGACCCAGTACTTC. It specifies CATSSTGGETQYF.

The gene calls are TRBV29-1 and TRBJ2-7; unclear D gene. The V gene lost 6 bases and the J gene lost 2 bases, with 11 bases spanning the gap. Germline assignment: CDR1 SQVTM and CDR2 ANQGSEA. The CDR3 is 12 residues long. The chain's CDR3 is CSVTDGAYEQYF. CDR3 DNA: TGCAGCGTCACCGACGGAGCCTACGAGCAGTACTTC.

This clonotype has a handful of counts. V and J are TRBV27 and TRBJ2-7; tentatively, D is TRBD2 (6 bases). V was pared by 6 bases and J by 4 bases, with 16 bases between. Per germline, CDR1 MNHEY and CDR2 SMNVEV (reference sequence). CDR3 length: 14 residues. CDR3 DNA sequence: TGTGCCAGCAGGCCAAGGAGGGGCGGGTACGAGCAGTACTTC. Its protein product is CASRPRRGGYEQYF.

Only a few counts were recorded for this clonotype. CDR3 region: CASSTTGVRNGYTF. In nucleotides, the CDR3 is TGTGCCAGCAGCACTACAGGGGTACGAAATGGCTACACCTTC. The chain employs TRBV7-9 and TRBJ1-2; 7 bases are shared with TRBD1. This CDR3 has 14 residues. Germline trimming cut 5 bases from V and 6 bases from J; bases unmatched to any gene: 9. Germline V gives CDR1 SEHNR, CDR2 FQNEAQ (reference sequence).

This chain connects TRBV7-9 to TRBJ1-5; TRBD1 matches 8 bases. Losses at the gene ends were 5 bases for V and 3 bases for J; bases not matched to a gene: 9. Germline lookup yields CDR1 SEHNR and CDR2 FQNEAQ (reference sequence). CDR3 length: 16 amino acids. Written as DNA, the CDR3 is TGTGCCAGCAGCGGACCCAGGGGGCCCTTCAATCAGCCCCAGCATTTT. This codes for CASSGPRGPFNQPQHF.

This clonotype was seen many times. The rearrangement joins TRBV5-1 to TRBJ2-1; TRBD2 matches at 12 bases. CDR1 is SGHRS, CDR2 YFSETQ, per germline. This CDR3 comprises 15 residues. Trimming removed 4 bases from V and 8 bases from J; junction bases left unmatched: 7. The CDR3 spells CASSALAGGVDEQFF. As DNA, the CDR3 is TGCGCCAGCAGCGCGCTAGCGGGAGGGGTGGATGAGCAGTTCTTC.

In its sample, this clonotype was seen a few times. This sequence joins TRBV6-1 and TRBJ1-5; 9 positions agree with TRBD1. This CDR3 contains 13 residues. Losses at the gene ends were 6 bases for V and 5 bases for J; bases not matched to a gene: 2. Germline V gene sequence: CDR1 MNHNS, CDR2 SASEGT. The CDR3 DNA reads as TGTGCCAGCAGCCGGGACAGGGATCAGCCCCAGCATTTT. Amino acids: CASSRDRDQPQHF.